This T cell receptor (beta chain) was observed in a study of blood T cell repertoires in COVID-19. Overall study: Samples taken during acute and convalescent COVID-19 were collected in the United States, Italy and Spain.

Seattle patients were enrolled while actively infected and followed longitudinally. Per the original methods: How many nucleated cells were present was estimated from reference gene primer amplification. Sequencing used immunoSEQ multiplex PCR; TCRdb keeps in-frame clones, though not all of them. That table is the source of V, J and clone size, and D and trimming were worked out from the DNA. Of 250,000 to 350,000 clones in the sample, about nine tenths were seen once. V was pared by 3 bases and J by 3 bases, with 18 bases between. The CDR3 extends over 17 amino acids. Germline CDR1 is SGHAT and CDR2 is FQNNGV.

The specimen sequenced was peripheral blood. The chain uses TRBV11-2 and TRBJ2-1; possibly TRBD2 for D (6 bases). The source of this sequence is a woman aged 30 to 39 with COVID-19, enrolled during active disease. The CDR3 nucleotides are TGTGCCAGCAGCTTTCAAGAATCGGCGGGGATCTACAATGAGCAGTTCTTC. Encoded protein: CASSFQESAGIYNEQFF.